Listed here are 18 T cell receptor beta chains from one sample, sequenced in a study of blood T cell repertoires in COVID-19. The assay was immunoSEQ multiplex PCR, and TCRdb's table has in-frame clones only and misses some. The sample includes roughly 500,000 clones, 75% to 90% of them seen just once. The sample comprised peripheral blood. All receptors derive from a young man with COVID-19, enrolled during active disease.

This sequence joins TRBV7-9 and TRBJ2-1; 10 nucleotides agree with TRBD2. The CDR3 sequence is 16 residues long. Germline assignment: CDR1 SEHNR and CDR2 FQNEAQ (reference sequence). V lost 1 base to trimming and J lost 6 bases; unmatched junction nucleotides: 6. CDR3 nucleotide sequence: TGTGCCAGCAGCTTAGGCCTAGCGGGGGCCGGCAATGAGCAGTTCTTC. Translation: CASSLGLAGAGNEQFF.

The chain couples TRBV19 to TRBJ2-7, with 8 nucleotides matching TRBD2. The CDR3 is 15 residues long. CDR1 LNHDA and CDR2 SQIVND come from the germline V gene (reference sequence). After removal of 6 bases from V and 2 bases from J, the junction contained 9 bases not matched to a gene. The CDR3 nucleotides read TGTGCCAGTAGCAGCGGGGGAAAACCTCCCTACGAGCAGTACTTC. It translates to CASSSGGKPPYEQYF.

The chain couples TRBV5-5 to TRBJ1-4; 7 nucleotides align to TRBD1. This CDR3 region has 16 residues. With 4 bases clipped from V and 2 bases from J, the junction kept 8 bases outside the gene matches. Germline-derived CDR1 and CDR2 are SGHKS and YYEKEE (reference sequence). The CDR3 DNA reads TGTGCCAGCAGCCTTAGACAGGGAGGCACTAATGAAAAACTGTTTTTT. This encodes CASSLRQGGTNEKLFF. The full variable domain, completed using reference TRBV5-5 and TRBJ1-4, is DAGVTQSPTHLIKTRGQQVTLRCSPISGHKSVSWYQQVLGQGPQFIFQYYEKEERGRGNFPDRFSARQFPNYSSELNVNALLLGDSALYLCASSLRQGGTNEKLFFGSGTQLSVL.

The gene calls are TRBV7-2 and TRBJ2-1; 9 bases align to TRBD2. V lost 8 bases and J lost 7; bases outside the gene matches: 12. The CDR3 totals 15 residues. In germline, CDR1 is SGHTA, CDR2 FQGNSA. The CDR3 protein is CASGVWAGGSNEQFF. The CDR3 DNA reads TGTGCCAGCGGAGTTTGGGCGGGAGGGTCAAATGAGCAGTTCTTC. The whole variable domain, filled in from reference TRBV7-2 and TRBJ2-1, reads GAGVSQSPSNKVTEKGKDVELRCDPISGHTALYWYRQSLGQGLEFLIYFQGNSAPDKSGLPSDRFSAERTGGSVSTLTIQRTQQEDSAVYLCASGVWAGGSNEQFFGPGTRLTVL.

The chain joins TRBV2 to TRBJ2-7; 8 bases line up with TRBD1. V shed 4 bases and J 5 bases; nucleotides not matched to a gene: 4. Germline V gives CDR1 SNHLY, CDR2 FYNNEI. The CDR3 is 13 amino acids. For the CDR3, the DNA is TGTGCCAGCAGTGGACAGACAGGGGACGAGCAGTACTTC. It translates to CASSGQTGDEQYF.

The V and J genes are TRBV19 and TRBJ2-7, with a weak D call TRBD1 (6 bases). The CDR3 is made up of 15 amino acids. With 1 base removed from V and 4 bases from J, the gap between germline ends came to 14 bases. Germline CDR1 reads LNHDA; CDR2 reads SQIVND (reference sequence). The CDR3: CASSIGGRGFYEQYF. DNA for the CDR3: TGTGCCAGTAGTATAGGCGGCAGGGGCTTTTACGAGCAGTACTTC.

The chain combines TRBV28 with TRBJ2-5; 8 nucleotides align to TRBD1. The V gene's germline CDR1 is MDHEN and CDR2 SYDVKM. After removal of 5 bases from V and 5 bases from J, the junction contained 13 bases not matched to a gene. CDR3 size: 16 residues. The CDR3 loop reads CASSTDRGEGVETQYF. The CDR3 DNA sequence: TGTGCCAGCAGTACCGACAGGGGAGAGGGGGTCGAGACCCAGTACTTC.

The chain is built from TRBV15 and TRBJ2-3; D is possibly TRBD2 (5 bases). The V end lost 5 bases, the J end lost 4 bases, and 10 bases lay between the germline ends. The CDR3 has 13 residues. Germline V lookup: CDR1 LNHNV, CDR2 YYDKDF (reference sequence). The CDR3 loop reads CATSVDWADTQYF. DNA for the CDR3: TGTGCCACCAGCGTGGACTGGGCAGATACGCAGTATTTT. The whole variable domain, remainder taken from reference TRBV15 and TRBJ2-3, is DAMVIQNPRYQVTQFGKPVTLSCSQTLNHNVMYWYQQKSSQAPKLLFHYYDKDFNNEADTPDNFQSRRPNTSFCFLDIRSPGLGDTAMYLCATSVDWADTQYFGPGTRLTVL.

The chain joins TRBV11-2 to TRBJ2-1; TRBD2 matches at 11 bases. The CDR3 has 16 residues. Germline-derived CDR1 and CDR2 are SGHAT and FQNNGV. V lost 5 bases, J lost 12 bases, and 15 bases stayed unmatched. The chain's CDR3 is CASSPRELAGVHAQFF. The CDR3 DNA follows: TGTGCCAGCAGCCCACGGGAACTAGCGGGAGTGCATGCGCAGTTCTTC.

The chain recombines TRBV7-2 with TRBJ2-3; D remains unclear. The V end was cut by 3 bases, the J end by 4 bases, with 11 bases between. The CDR3 has 14 amino acids. CDR1 and CDR2 from the germline V gene are SGHTA and FQGNSA. The CDR3 region is CASSLSLGSDTQYF. CDR3 DNA sequence: TGTGCCAGCAGCTTGAGTCTAGGTTCAGATACGCAGTATTTT.

This chain uses TRBV30 with TRBJ2-3; D may be TRBD1 (7 bases). The CDR3 length is 15 residues. Trimming pared 3 bases from V and 1 base from J, leaving 14 bases between. The germline gives CDR1 GTSNPN, CDR2 SVGIG (reference sequence). DNA of the CDR3: TGTGCCTGGAGGGAGGGGGCTAGCGGCACAGATACGCAGTATTTT. It yields the protein CAWREGASGTDTQYF.

This clone was seen a handful of times. The V gene is TRBV11-1, the J gene TRBJ1-1; 7 bases are a match to TRBD1. V was pared by 2 bases and J by 11 bases, with 5 bases of the junction left unmatched. The CDR3 sequence is 12 residues long. Germline CDR1 is SGHAT and CDR2 is FQDESV (reference sequence). The CDR3 DNA is TGTGCCAGCAGCTTAAACAGGGGTAGTGCTTTCTTT. Translated: CASSLNRGSAFF.

The chain employs TRBV5-1 and TRBJ2-1; 8 nucleotides match TRBD1. Germline V CDR1 and CDR2: SGHRS, YFSETQ. This CDR3 has 15 residues. Trimming removed 3 bases from V and 6 bases from J; junction bases left unmatched: 8. In nucleotides, the CDR3 is TGCGCCAGCAGCTCATCGCAGGGGGCTAGCAATGAGCAGTTCTTC. Amino acid sequence: CASSSSQGASNEQFF.

The chain combines TRBV7-9 with TRBJ2-5; 8 nucleotides line up with TRBD2. The CDR3 totals 15 residues. Trimming at V came to 10 bases and at J to 1 base, leaving 11 bases not matched to a gene. Looked up from germline, CDR1 is SEHNR and CDR2 is FQNEAQ (reference sequence). Here the CDR3 reads CATQSGREVQETQYF. For the CDR3, the DNA is TGTGCCACCCAATCGGGGCGGGAGGTCCAAGAGACCCAGTACTTC.

This chain joins TRBV7-8 and TRBJ1-1; 7 nucleotides agree with TRBD1. CDR3 size: 14 residues. V shed 8 bases, J shed 1 base, and the junction held 7 bases outside the gene matches. Looked up from germline, CDR1 is SGHVS and CDR2 is FQNEAQ. CDR3 nucleotide sequence: TGTGCCAGCTTCATCGGGACAGCGAACACTGAAGCTTTCTTT. Its translation: CASFIGTANTEAFF.

The rearrangement links TRBV19 to TRBJ1-3; D unclear. The CDR3 runs 14 residues. Trimming removed 7 bases from V and 0 bases from J, with 10 bases in between. CDR1 and CDR2 from the germline V gene are LNHDA and SQIVND (reference sequence). The CDR3 DNA reads as TGTGCCAGTAAGGCGGAGAGCTCTGGAAACACCATATATTTT. This codes for CASKAESSGNTIYF.

This chain joins TRBV11-3 and TRBJ2-5, with 11 bases matching TRBD2. This CDR3 contains 15 residues. The trim removed 4 bases at V and 2 bases at J, leaving 3 bases unmatched. CDR1 SGHNT and CDR2 YENEEA come from the germline V gene. Here the CDR3 DNA reads TGTGCCAGCAGCTATGGGACTAGCGGACAAGAGACCCAGTACTTC. This sequence encodes CASSYGTSGQETQYF. The full variable domain, its missing parts supplied by reference TRBV11-3 and TRBJ2-5, is EAGVVQSPRYKIIEKKQPVAFWCNPISGHNTLYWYLQNLGQGPELLIRYENEEAVDDSQLPKDRFSAERLKGVDSTLKIQPAELGDSAVYLCASSYGTSGQETQYFGPGTRLLVL.

The table lists this clone with a count of one. The V gene is TRBV3-1 (or the pseudogene TRBV3-2), the J gene TRBJ2-3, with 9 positions matching TRBD2. CDR1 is LGHDT and CDR2 is YNNKEL in the germline V gene (reference sequence). V was pared by 0 bases and J by 2 bases, with 6 bases of the junction left unmatched. CDR3 length equals 17 residues. The CDR3 spells CASSQEGAGGLTDTQYF. CDR3 sequence (DNA): TGTGCCAGCAGCCAAGAAGGGGCGGGAGGGCTCACAGATACGCAGTATTTT.